Listed below are T cell receptor beta chains from one sample, sequenced in a study of post-analysis software for immune sequencing data. TCRdb reanalysed the PCR reads using MiXCR and keeps one entry per CDR3 protein. Among 650,000 to 850,000 distinct CDR3 sequences listed, roughly 46% were seen once. Sequencing used blood. These receptor sequences come from a girl aged 5-17 years with multiple sclerosis. Both conserved end residues are part of each CDR3. Some rows mark clone size as missing; the rest say once, few, many or name a class of expanded clone.

V gene: TRBV6-2/TRBV6-3
J gene: TRBJ2-2
clone size: few
CDR3 protein: CAIETQGATGELFF

V gene: TRBV28
J gene: TRBJ2-3
clone size: NA
CDR3 protein: CANSPSRTDTQYF

V gene: TRBV5-6
J gene: TRBJ1-1
clone size: few
CDR3 protein: CASSPQPKNTEAFF

V gene: TRBV4-2
J gene: TRBJ2-1
clone size: NA
CDR3 protein: CASSPVGQINEQFF

V gene: TRBV6-5
J gene: TRBJ1-6
clone size: few
CDR3 protein: CASSYGGPPSPLHF

V gene: TRBV11-2
J gene: TRBJ2-7
clone size: few
CDR3 protein: CASTRASGSYEQYF

V gene: TRBV5-1
J gene: TRBJ2-7
clone size: NA
CDR3 protein: CASSLGWTGGPYEQYF

V gene: TRBV6-1
J gene: TRBJ2-7
clone size: few
CDR3 protein: CASRETGIPGEQYF

V gene: TRBV15
J gene: TRBJ2-7
clone size: NA
CDR3 protein: CATSRDKGALNEQYF

V gene: TRBV27
J gene: TRBJ1-2
clone size: few
CDR3 protein: CASSLKINYGYTF

V gene: TRBV7-3
J gene: TRBJ2-3
clone size: few
CDR3 protein: CASSLLPPQLSDTQYF

V gene: TRBV7-9
J gene: TRBJ2-5
clone size: NA
CDR3 protein: CASSSPGGDSKEQETQYF

V gene: TRBV11-3
J gene: TRBJ2-1
clone size: NA
CDR3 protein: CASTREINEQFF

V gene: TRBV4-1
J gene: TRBJ1-2
clone size: NA
CDR3 protein: CASSQEENRDRGYGYTF

V gene: TRBV5-1
J gene: TRBJ2-6
clone size: few
CDR3 protein: CASRHTGAISGANVLTF

V gene: TRBV6-5
J gene: NA
clone size: few
CDR3 protein: CASRLAGEVETQYF

V gene: TRBV18
J gene: TRBJ2-6
clone size: NA
CDR3 protein: CASSPGQNSGANVLTF

V gene: TRBV5-5
J gene: TRBJ2-7
clone size: NA
CDR3 protein: CASSCRDRNYEQYF

V gene: TRBV7-9
J gene: TRBJ1-4
clone size: NA
CDR3 protein: CASSLGGGRWEKLFF

V gene: TRBV6-5
J gene: TRBJ1-2
clone size: NA
CDR3 protein: CASSYTPGSPFYGYTF

V gene: TRBV20-1
J gene: TRBJ2-5
clone size: few
CDR3 protein: CSARDAAETQYF

V gene: TRBV15
J gene: TRBJ2-7
clone size: NA
CDR3 protein: CATSRDPSYEQYF

V gene: TRBV29-1
J gene: TRBJ2-7
clone size: NA
CDR3 protein: CSFWTSGSHEQYF

V gene: TRBV7-9
J gene: TRBJ1-6
clone size: NA
CDR3 protein: CASSSHDWAGVNSPPHF

V gene: TRBV12-3/TRBV12-4
J gene: TRBJ1-1
clone size: NA
CDR3 protein: CASSSRGWGTEAFF

V gene: TRBV29-1
J gene: TRBJ2-3
clone size: few
CDR3 protein: CSARDFGGDTQYF

V gene: TRBV7-3
J gene: TRBJ2-3
clone size: NA
CDR3 protein: CASSLGFSTDTQYF

V gene: TRBV6-2/TRBV6-3
J gene: TRBJ2-7
clone size: NA
CDR3 protein: CASSGQREPSYEQYF

V gene: TRBV12-3/TRBV12-4
J gene: TRBJ2-1
clone size: NA
CDR3 protein: CASSSPEGGQFF

V gene: TRBV20-1
J gene: TRBJ1-2
clone size: NA
CDR3 protein: CSAGPGAPSLYGYTF

V gene: TRBV7-2
J gene: TRBJ2-1
clone size: NA
CDR3 protein: CASRLHMGAWDEQFF